This passage covers 31 T cell receptor beta chains from one sample sequenced in a study of glioma-infiltrating T cells after dendritic cell vaccination. Sequencing was performed with immunoSEQ multiplex PCR; in TCRdb, only in-frame clones are kept and a portion is missing. This table holds about 65,000 clones, roughly 86% found once. Time point described: after dendritic cell vaccination, including at tumor progression/relapse. Material: blood, obtained after dendritic cell vaccination. These receptors were taken from a human donor with glioblastoma.

The V and J genes are TRBV11-2 and TRBJ2-7, with 10 bases that match TRBD2. Per the germline V gene, CDR1 is SGHAT and CDR2 is FQNNGV. This CDR3 contains 15 residues. V trimming: 5 bases; J trimming: 6 bases; junction bases outside the gene matches: 10. This CDR3 is CASSAKLAGLLEQYF. The DNA for the CDR3 is TGTGCCAGCAGCGCAAAACTAGCGGGGTTGCTCGAGCAGTACTTC.

The chain carries TRBV11-2 and TRBJ1-4; D uncertain. Germline-derived CDR1 and CDR2 are SGHAT and FQNNGV. The CDR3 has 14 residues. V lost 4 bases, J lost 8 bases, and 14 bases lay in between. The CDR3 DNA follows: TGTGCCAGCAGCTCTACAGAATGGAAAGAAAAACTGTTTTTT. It is translated as CASSSTEWKEKLFF.

The genes are TRBV4-1 and TRBJ1-1, with D maybe TRBD1 (5 bases). The V end lost 4 bases, the J end lost 7 bases, and 7 bases lay between the germline ends. The CDR3 spans 11 residues. Germline V gives CDR1 MGHRA, CDR2 YSYEKL. CDR3 DNA: TGCGCCAGCAGCCGGGGGGGTGAAGCTTTCTTT. Translated: CASSRGGEAFF.

This rearrangement joins TRBV25-1 to TRBJ2-2; the D gene is possibly TRBD2 (6 bases). Germline CDR1 MGHDK, CDR2 SYGVNS. There are 16 residues in the CDR3. The germline V and J ends were trimmed by 0 bases and 5 bases, with 13 bases remaining between them. The CDR3: CASSEYAGHVTGELFF. The CDR3 DNA follows: TGTGCCAGCAGTGAATACGCGGGGCACGTTACCGGGGAGCTGTTTTTT.

The chain is built from TRBV9 and TRBJ1-1; D is possibly TRBD1 (5 bases). In germline, CDR1 is SGDLS, CDR2 YYNGEE. Trimming cost V 0 bases and J 13 bases, with 13 bases left between them. The CDR3 length is 12 residues. The CDR3 DNA reads as TGTGCCAGCAGCGTAGAGGGGCTAGGGGTTTTCTTT. It is translated as CASSVEGLGVFF.

CDR3 loop: CASSSQGVQHF. In nucleotides, the CDR3 is TGTGCCAGCAGTTCTCAGGGTGTCCAGCATTTT. The chain couples TRBV6-5 to TRBJ1-5, with D possibly matching TRBD1 (5 bases). The length of the CDR3 is 11 residues. CDR1 is MNHEY and CDR2 is SVGAGI in the germline V gene. V gave up 4 bases and J gave up 12 bases, with 10 bases separating them.

The chain has TRBV12-5 and TRBJ1-1; possibly TRBD1 for D (6 bases). The CDR3 contains 14 residues. The germline CDR1 and CDR2 sequences are LGHNT and FRNRAP. The V and J ends lost 5 bases and 4 bases respectively, with 14 bases between them. This CDR3 reads CASGPPGQSTEAFF. The CDR3 region has the DNA TGTGCTAGTGGTCCCCCTGGACAGAGCACTGAAGCTTTCTTT.

The chain uses TRBV27 and TRBJ1-2, with 10 bases fitting TRBD1. The CDR3 has 14 amino acids. Germline CDR1 reads MNHEY; CDR2 reads SMNVEV (reference sequence). The ends lost 5 bases at V and 7 bases at J; junction bases unmatched: 7. CDR3 coding DNA: TGTGCCAGCAGTCCCGCCGGGACAGGGGTTGGCTACACCTTC. Protein sequence: CASSPAGTGVGYTF.

The J gene is TRBJ2-1, the V gene TRBV7-6; 9 nucleotides line up with TRBD2. The CDR3 has 17 residues. Germline CDR1 reads SGHVS; CDR2 reads FNYEAQ. J gave up 6 bases and V 5 bases, and 14 bases lay outside the gene matches. The CDR3 sequence: CASSRGGSSGNINEQFF. In nucleotides, the CDR3 is TGTGCCAGCAGCCGAGGGGGTTCTAGCGGGAACATCAATGAGCAGTTCTTC.

This rearrangement joins TRBV7-7 to TRBJ2-2; D perhaps matches TRBD2 (6 bases). V lost 5 bases to trimming and J lost 5 bases, with 15 bases between them. Germline assignment: CDR1 SSHAT and CDR2 FNYEAQ (reference sequence). CDR3 length: 15 residues. The CDR3 region is CASSALESGTGELFF. The CDR3 DNA follows: TGTGCCAGCAGCGCCCTCGAGAGCGGGACCGGGGAGCTGTTTTTT.

Sample share makes this clone medium-sized. CDR3 region: CASSQRGRNTEAFF. CDR3 sequence (DNA): TGTGCCAGCAGCCAAAGGGGCCGGAACACTGAAGCTTTCTTT. The genes are TRBV6-5 and TRBJ1-1; TRBD1 is a possible D gene (5 bases). Germline CDR1 MNHEY, CDR2 SVGAGI. The V gene lost 6 bases and the J gene lost 1 base, with 12 bases spanning the gap. This CDR3 contains 14 residues.

The genes are TRBV5-8 and TRBJ2-7; TRBD1 matches 9 bases. Germline V lookup: CDR1 SGHTS, CDR2 YDEGEE. The CDR3 is 15 amino acids. J was trimmed by 3 bases and V by 0 bases; bases with no gene match: 4. The CDR3 spells CASSLAGTGLYEQYF. CDR3 in DNA: TGTGCCAGCAGCTTGGCCGGGACAGGGCTCTACGAGCAGTACTTC.

The rearrangement uses TRBV19 and TRBJ2-2; D is uncertain. V was pared by 7 bases and J by 7 bases, with 16 bases between. The CDR3 length is 14 residues. Germline V gives CDR1 LNHDA, CDR2 SQIVND (reference sequence). The chain's CDR3 is CASTPPVSVGELFF. CDR3 nucleotide sequence: TGTGCCAGTACCCCTCCGGTTTCGGTCGGGGAGCTGTTTTTT.

CDR3 loop: CASSQEQTSGRANEQFF. The CDR3 DNA reads TGTGCCAGCAGCCAGGAACAAACTAGCGGGAGGGCCAATGAGCAGTTCTTC. The chain carries TRBV4-2 and TRBJ2-1; TRBD2 matches at 13 bases. Germline trimming cut 3 bases from V and 6 bases from J; bases unmatched to any gene: 8. The CDR3 has 17 amino acids. Germline CDR1 is LGHNA and CDR2 is YNFKEQ.

The chain has TRBV5-4 and TRBJ2-5; 13 nucleotides line up with TRBD2. The CDR3 has 15 amino acids. Germline CDR1 and CDR2: SGHNT and YYREEE (reference sequence). The V gene end was trimmed by 8 bases and the J gene end by 5 bases; junction bases not matched to a gene: 9. In DNA form, the CDR3 reads TGTGCCAGAAGCGTGACTAGCGGGAGGTTGGAGACCCAGTACTTC. Encoded protein: CARSVTSGRLETQYF.

The chain recombines TRBV18 with TRBJ1-3; D not certain. V was pared by 6 bases and J by 6 bases, with 15 bases between. Germline CDR1 is KGHSH and CDR2 is LQKENI. The CDR3 consists of 14 residues. CDR3 nucleotide sequence: TGTGCCAGCTCCCCATTTACACGGGAAAACACCATATATTTT. Protein sequence: CASSPFTRENTIYF.

This sequence joins TRBV7-8 and TRBJ1-4; TRBD1 is a possible D gene (6 bases). Trimming pared 1 base from V and 5 bases from J, leaving 14 bases between. The germline V gene encodes CDR1 SGHVS and CDR2 FQNEAQ. The CDR3 has 16 residues. The CDR3: CASSLEGGGPNEKLFF. The CDR3 DNA is TGTGCCAGCAGCTTAGAAGGGGGTGGGCCGAATGAAAAACTGTTTTTT.

Remarks on this clone: One end of the junction is discordant with germline, which a read error may explain. The CDR3 loop reads CAGSEEFNQPQHF. CDR3 sequence (DNA): TGTGCCGGCAGTGAGGAGTTCAATCAGCCCCAGCATTTT. The chain has TRBV2 and TRBJ1-5, with no clear D. The germline CDR1 and CDR2 sequences are SNHLY and FYNNEI. The CDR3 extends over 13 amino acids.

J is TRBJ2-1 and V is TRBV14; 11 bases agree with TRBD2. The germline gives CDR1 SGHDN, CDR2 FVKESK. V dropped 1 base and J dropped 7; count of bases not matched to a gene: 6. This CDR3 has 16 amino acids. The CDR3 reads CASSQVRTSGRNEQFF. CDR3 bases: TGTGCCAGCAGCCAAGTTCGAACTAGCGGGAGAAATGAGCAGTTCTTC.

The chain couples TRBV5-4 to TRBJ2-3; tentative D call: TRBD2 (7 bases). Germline assignment: CDR1 SGHNT and CDR2 YYREEE (reference sequence). The CDR3 runs to 15 residues. Trimming pared 1 base from V and 2 bases from J, leaving 11 bases between. The CDR3 DNA reads TGTGCCAGCAGCTTGCTGGGGGGGCCCACAGATACGCAGTATTTT. It specifies CASSLLGGPTDTQYF. Looking up the rest from reference TRBV5-4 and TRBJ2-3 gives the full variable domain: ETGVTQSPTHLIKTRGQQVTLRCSSQSGHNTVSWYQQALGQGPQFIFQYYREEENGRGNFPPRFSGLQFPNYSSELNVNALELDDSALYLCASSLLGGPTDTQYFGPGTRLTVL.

This chain joins TRBV11-2 and TRBJ2-7; 13 bases are a match to TRBD2. Trimming took 3 bases from V and 7 from J; bases not matched to a gene: 9. Germline CDR1 is SGHAT and CDR2 is FQNNGV. The CDR3 consists of 16 residues. This CDR3 reads CASSFGLAGDQREQYF. DNA for the CDR3: TGTGCCAGCAGCTTTGGACTAGCGGGGGACCAAAGGGAGCAGTACTTC.

This chain uses TRBV6-1 with TRBJ2-1; TRBD1 aligns across 8 bases. CDR1 and CDR2 from the germline V gene are MNHNS and SASEGT. Trimming took 3 bases from V and 2 from J; bases not matched to a gene: 0. CDR3 size: 14 residues. The DNA of the CDR3 is TGTGCCAGCAGTGACAGGGGGCCCTACAATGAGCAGTTCTTC. Its translation: CASSDRGPYNEQFF.

This clone was counted only a few times. V is TRBV4-3 and J is TRBJ2-3, with 7 bases matching TRBD1. The CDR3 contains 17 residues. Germline V CDR1 and CDR2: LGHNA, YSLEER. After removal of 0 bases from V and 5 bases from J, the junction contained 11 bases not matched to a gene. CDR3 amino acids: CASSQDNTQGFGDTQYF. The CDR3 nucleotides read TGCGCCAGCAGCCAAGACAACACACAGGGGTTCGGAGATACGCAGTATTTT.

The chain combines TRBV7-2 with TRBJ2-1, with D possibly matching TRBD2 (7 bases). The CDR3 spans 16 residues. In germline, CDR1 is SGHTA, CDR2 FQGNSA. Trimming stripped 5 bases from V and 4 bases from J, with 18 bases between. CDR3 DNA: TGTGCCAGCAGCCCGCGCCGTCGGGGGGCTTACAATGAGCAGTTCTTC. Its protein is CASSPRRRGAYNEQFF.

This rearrangement joins TRBV18 to TRBJ1-2, with D tentatively TRBD1 (6 bases). Germline assignment: CDR1 KGHSH and CDR2 LQKENI. The CDR3 is 15 residues long. With 2 bases removed from V and 2 bases from J, the gap between germline ends came to 12 bases. CDR3 sequence reads: CASSPEQGLNYGYTF. The CDR3 DNA follows: TGTGCCAGCTCACCAGAGCAGGGGCTCAACTATGGCTACACCTTC.

The CDR3 loop is CASSFPGQGNAEAFF. In DNA, the CDR3 is TGTGCCAGCAGCTTTCCGGGACAGGGCAACGCTGAAGCTTTCTTT. The chain combines TRBV5-4 with TRBJ1-1; 9 nucleotides agree with TRBD1. Germline V gene data show CDR1 as SGHNT and CDR2 as YYREEE (reference sequence). Trimming removed 2 bases from V and 6 bases from J; junction bases left unmatched: 8. This CDR3 region has 15 residues.

Details on this clone: This sample includes further DNA sequences coding for the same CDR3. J is TRBJ2-3 and V is TRBV5-6, with 7 nucleotides matching TRBD1. J lost 3 bases, V lost 4 bases, and 8 bases had no gene match. CDR1 SGHDT and CDR2 YYEEEE come from the germline V gene. The CDR3 contains 15 residues. For the CDR3, the DNA is TGTGCCAGCAGCCTACAGGGGACGGGAACAGATACGCAGTATTTT. It is translated as CASSLQGTGTDTQYF.

This clone was seen a few times. V and J are TRBV19 and TRBJ1-2, with 9 bases matching TRBD1. The germline gives CDR1 LNHDA, CDR2 SQIVND (reference sequence). The CDR3 is 14 amino acids. V was pared by 3 bases and J by 8 bases, with 7 bases of the junction left unmatched. The CDR3 coding sequence is TGTGCCAGTAGTATCGACAGGGGGTTACGGGGCTACACCTTC. Protein sequence: CASSIDRGLRGYTF.

The rearrangement joins TRBV5-6 to TRBJ1-1; 10 nucleotides match TRBD1. Looked up from germline, CDR1 is SGHDT and CDR2 is YYEEEE. V lost 0 bases and J lost 5; bases outside the gene matches: 7. The CDR3 covers 16 residues. The CDR3: CASSLGTGQGITEAFF. Here the CDR3 DNA reads TGTGCCAGCAGCTTGGGGACGGGACAGGGGATAACTGAAGCTTTCTTT. The variable domain in full, with the rest retrieved from reference TRBV5-6 and TRBJ1-1, is DAGVTQSPTHLIKTRGQQVTLRCSPKSGHDTVSWYQQALGQGPQFIFQYYEEEERQRGNFPDRFSGHQFPNYSSELNVNALLLGDSALYLCASSLGTGQGITEAFFGQGTRLTVV.

The rearrangement joins TRBV5-6 to TRBJ2-3; 8 bases match TRBD1. V trimming: 3 bases; J trimming: 1 base; junction bases outside the gene matches: 7. Germline V gene lookup returns CDR1 SGHDT and CDR2 YYEEEE. This CDR3 has 16 residues. The CDR3 region has the DNA TGTGCCAGCAGCTCCGGGACAGGTCTAGGCACAGATACGCAGTATTTT. Translating it yields CASSSGTGLGTDTQYF.

V and J are TRBV18 and TRBJ1-5; tentatively, D is TRBD1 (5 bases). V dropped 2 bases and J dropped 0 bases, with 11 bases sitting between them. The length of the CDR3 is 16 residues. Germline CDR1 and CDR2: KGHSH and LQKENI. CDR3 coding DNA: TGTGCCAGCTCACCAAAGACAGCAAATAGCAATCAGCCCCAGCATTTT. Translating it yields CASSPKTANSNQPQHF.